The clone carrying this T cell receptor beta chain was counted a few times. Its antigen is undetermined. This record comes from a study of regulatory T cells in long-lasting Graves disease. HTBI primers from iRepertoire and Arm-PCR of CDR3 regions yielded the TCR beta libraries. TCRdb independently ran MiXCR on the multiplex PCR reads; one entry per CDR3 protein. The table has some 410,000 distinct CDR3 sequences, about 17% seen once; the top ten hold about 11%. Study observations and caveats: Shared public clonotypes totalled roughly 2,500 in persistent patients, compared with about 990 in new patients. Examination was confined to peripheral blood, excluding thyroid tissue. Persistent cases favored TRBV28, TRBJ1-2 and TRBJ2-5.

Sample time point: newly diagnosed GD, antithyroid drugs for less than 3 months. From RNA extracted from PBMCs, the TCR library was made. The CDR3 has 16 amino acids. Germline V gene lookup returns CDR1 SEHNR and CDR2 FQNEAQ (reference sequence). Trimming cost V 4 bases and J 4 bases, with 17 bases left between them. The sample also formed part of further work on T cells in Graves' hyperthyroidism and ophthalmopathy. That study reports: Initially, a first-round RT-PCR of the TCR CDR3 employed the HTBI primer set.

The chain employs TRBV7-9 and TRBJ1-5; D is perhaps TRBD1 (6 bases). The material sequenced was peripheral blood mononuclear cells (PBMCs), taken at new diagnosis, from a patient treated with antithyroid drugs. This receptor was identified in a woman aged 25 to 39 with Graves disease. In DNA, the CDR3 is TGTGCCAGCAGCTCCGCCTCGGGGGGCTCGAATCAGCCCCAGCATTTT. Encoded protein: CASSSASGGSNQPQHF.